The next 26 T cell receptor beta chains were all read from a single sample in a study of tumor-infiltrating lymphocytes in localized non-small cell lung cancer. The method was immunoSEQ multiplex PCR; TCRdb's version includes in-frame clones alone and lacks a portion of them. The sample records about 16,000 clones, 55% to 75% being singletons. The sequencing sample was made of lung tumor tissue. The receptor source for this set is a human donor with non-small cell lung cancer.

V and J are TRBV4-2 and TRBJ2-1, with TRBD2 matching 13 bases. CDR3 size: 16 residues. The V gene end was trimmed by 4 bases and the J gene end by 5 bases; junction bases not matched to a gene: 5. Per the germline V gene, CDR1 is LGHNA and CDR2 is YNFKEQ. CDR3 amino acids: CASSPGGLAGHNEQFF. DNA of the CDR3: TGTGCCAGCAGCCCGGGGGGACTAGCGGGGCACAATGAGCAGTTCTTC.

In its sample, this clone is medium-sized. The J gene is TRBJ1-1, the V gene TRBV29-1; the D gene is possibly TRBD1 (5 bases). Germline-derived CDR1 and CDR2 are SQVTM and ANQGSEA. The CDR3 loop spans 13 amino acids. Trimming left V 5 bases short and J 0 bases short, with 10 bases between. In DNA form, the CDR3 reads TGCAGCGTTACCCGGGGGTTGAACACTGAAGCTTTCTTT. This sequence encodes CSVTRGLNTEAFF.

The rearrangement uses TRBV10-2 and TRBJ2-2; 7 positions match TRBD2. CDR1 is WSHSY, CDR2 SAAADI, per germline. Trimming at V came to 6 bases and at J to 1 base, leaving 2 bases not matched to a gene. The CDR3 contains 14 residues. This CDR3 reads CASRGTMNTGELFF. CDR3 coding DNA: TGCGCCAGCAGGGGGACTATGAACACCGGGGAGCTGTTTTTT.

The CDR3 DNA sequence: TGTGCCAGCAGCTTAGGGAGACAGGGGGCGGTCACAGATACGCAGTATTTT. It is translated as CASSLGRQGAVTDTQYF. The V call is TRBV13, the J call TRBJ2-3; 10 positions match TRBD1. The CDR3 runs to 17 residues. Trimming at V came to 0 bases and at J to 2 bases, leaving 5 bases not matched to a gene. Germline V gives CDR1 PRHDT, CDR2 FYEKMQ (reference sequence). The full variable domain, its missing parts supplied by reference TRBV13 and TRBJ2-3, is AAGVIQSPRHLIKEKRETATLKCYPIPRHDTVYWYQQGPGQDPQFLISFYEKMQSDKGSIPDRFSAQQFSDYHSELNMSSLELGDSALYFCASSLGRQGAVTDTQYFGPGTRLTVL.

The V gene is TRBV11-3, the J gene TRBJ2-3; D remains ambiguous. CDR3 length: 16 residues. The germline V gene encodes CDR1 SGHNT and CDR2 YENEEA. Trimming took off 1 base at V and 2 bases at J, with 13 bases between the two ends. CDR3 region: CASSLVLNGYTDTQYF. CDR3 nucleotide sequence: TGTGCCAGCAGCTTAGTATTAAACGGGTACACAGATACGCAGTATTTT.

The chain joins TRBV18 to TRBJ2-1, with TRBD2 identical over 13 bases. This CDR3 is built from 17 residues. V dropped 3 bases and J dropped 6; count of bases not matched to a gene: 8. Per germline, CDR1 KGHSH and CDR2 LQKENI. CDR3 sequence: CASSPLPGLAGPNEQFF. The CDR3 nucleotides read TGTGCCAGCTCACCTCTCCCGGGACTAGCGGGGCCCAATGAGCAGTTCTTC.

The chain carries TRBV30 and TRBJ1-4; D uncertain. Germline V gene data show CDR1 as GTSNPN and CDR2 as SVGIG (reference sequence). Trimming cost V 5 bases and J 6 bases, with 13 bases left between them. The CDR3 length is 13 residues. In DNA form, the CDR3 reads TGTGCCTGGCGGACCGGGCCTCATGAAAAACTGTTTTTT. It specifies CAWRTGPHEKLFF.

The chain combines TRBV4-1 with TRBJ2-7; D is tentatively TRBD1 or TRBD2 (6 bases each). CDR1 MGHRA and CDR2 YSYEKL come from the germline V gene. The CDR3 is 13 residues long. Trimming shortened V by 3 bases and J by 3 bases, and 9 bases separated the two germline ends. DNA of the CDR3: TGCGCCAGCAGCCAGGGGGGCCACTACGAGCAGTACTTC. Translation: CASSQGGHYEQYF.

The V call is TRBV11-2, the J call TRBJ2-3; the D gene is possibly TRBD2 (6 bases). The CDR3 has 16 amino acids. V lost 5 bases and J 2 bases, leaving 17 bases between the germline ends. Per the germline V gene, CDR1 is SGHAT and CDR2 is FQNNGV. DNA of the CDR3: TGTGCCAGCAGCACGTGGGACTCATCCTACACAGATACGCAGTATTTT. It codes for CASSTWDSSYTDTQYF.

The genes are TRBV5-1 and TRBJ1-1, with TRBD1 as a possible D gene (5 bases). The CDR3 has 17 residues. Germline lookup yields CDR1 SGHRS and CDR2 YFSETQ. V lost 0 bases, J lost 4 bases, and 19 bases lay in between. The CDR3 is CASSLVGPSSGGTEAFF. CDR3 DNA: TGCGCCAGCAGCTTGGTGGGCCCTAGTTCGGGGGGCACTGAAGCTTTCTTT. Drawing the rest from reference TRBV5-1 and TRBJ1-1, the complete variable domain is KAGVTQTPRYLIKTRGQQVTLSCSPISGHRSVSWYQQTPGQGLQFLFEYFSETQRNKGNFPGRFSGRQFSNSRSEMNVSTLELGDSALYLCASSLVGPSSGGTEAFFGQGTRLTVV.

J is TRBJ2-1 and V is TRBV29-1; 8 positions agree with TRBD1. V lost 5 bases to trimming and J lost 5 bases; unmatched junction nucleotides: 5. The length of the CDR3 is 13 residues. Germline values: CDR1 SQVTM, CDR2 ANQGSEA. The CDR3 sequence is CSVRGQENNEQFF. The DNA of the CDR3 is TGCAGCGTTAGGGGACAGGAAAACAATGAGCAGTTCTTC.

The genes are TRBV5-1 and TRBJ2-7; 7 bases are shared with TRBD2. The trim removed 2 bases at V and 4 bases at J, leaving 12 bases unmatched. The CDR3 loop spans 16 amino acids. Germline V gives CDR1 SGHRS, CDR2 YFSETQ. CDR3 residues: CASSLAFSAGLYEQYF. Here the CDR3 DNA reads TGCGCCAGCAGCTTAGCTTTCTCTGCGGGACTATACGAGCAGTACTTC.

This clone was observed a single time. The V gene is TRBV9, the J gene TRBJ2-3; TRBD2 aligns across 7 bases. Looked up from germline, CDR1 is SGDLS and CDR2 is YYNGEE. This CDR3 is 14 amino acids long. V was pared by 7 bases and J by 6 bases, with 11 bases of the junction left unmatched. The CDR3 bases are TGTGCCAGCGGAACGGAGGGAGGGGCTGATACGCAGTATTTT. Translated: CASGTEGGADTQYF. The whole variable domain, filled in from reference TRBV9 and TRBJ2-3, reads DSGVTQTPKHLITATGQRVTLRCSPRSGDLSVYWYQQSLDQGLQFLIQYYNGEERAKGNILERFSAQQFPDLHSELNLSSLELGDSALYFCASGTEGGADTQYFGPGTRLTVL.

The chain combines TRBV5-1 with TRBJ2-1, with 8 bases matching TRBD2. The junction had 11 bases not matched to a gene; V was cut back by 5 bases and J by 7 bases. CDR3 length: 15 residues. Per the germline V gene, CDR1 is SGHRS and CDR2 is YFSETQ. The CDR3 DNA reads as TGCGCCAGCAGACCGACTAGCGACCCTCTTAATGAGCAGTTCTTC. Its protein is CASRPTSDPLNEQFF.

Note on this clone: A read error may produce the germline difference seen at one junction end. J is TRBJ2-5 and V is TRBV29-1; maybe TRBD1 (5 bases). There are 12 residues in the CDR3. Looked up from germline, CDR1 is SQVTM and CDR2 is ANQGSEA. The CDR3 sequence: CSLGTGQEAQYF. CDR3 coding DNA: TGCAGTCTTGGCACAGGCCAAGAGGCCCAGTACTTC.

V is TRBV6-1 and J is TRBJ2-7; weak D call: TRBD2 (6 bases). V lost 2 bases to trimming and J lost 3 bases, with 14 bases between them. The V gene's germline CDR1 is MNHNS and CDR2 SASEGT. CDR3 length: 15 amino acids. As DNA, the CDR3 is TGTGCCAGCAGTGAAATACCTAGCGCATACTACGAGCAGTACTTC. Translation gives CASSEIPSAYYEQYF.

The chain links TRBV27 to TRBJ2-6; 8 positions agree with TRBD1. This CDR3 spans 19 amino acids. CDR1 and CDR2 from the germline V gene are MNHEY and SMNVEV (reference sequence). V trimming: 3 bases; J trimming: 0 bases; junction bases outside the gene matches: 10. The chain's CDR3 is CASSLERDRINSGANVLTF. CDR3 nucleotide sequence: TGTGCCAGCAGTTTGGAAAGGGACAGGATAAACTCTGGGGCCAACGTCCTGACTTTC.

This rearrangement joins TRBV19 to TRBJ2-5; D perhaps matches TRBD1 (6 bases). V was shortened by 7 bases and J by 4 bases, with 16 bases between the two germline ends. The germline gives CDR1 LNHDA, CDR2 SQIVND (reference sequence). The CDR3 is made up of 14 amino acids. CDR3 in DNA: TGTGCCAGTACCGGGACATACCGGTCAGAGACCCAGTACTTC. Amino acids: CASTGTYRSETQYF. Based on the CDR3 plus reference TRBV19 and TRBJ2-5, the full variable domain is DGGITQSPKYLFRKEGQNVTLSCEQNLNHDAMYWYRQDPGQGLRLIYYSQIVNDFQKGDIAEGYSVSREKKESFPLTVTSAQKNPTAFYLCASTGTYRSETQYFGPGTRLLVL.

This chain joins TRBV6-4 and TRBJ2-7; D ambiguous. The germline CDR1 and CDR2 sequences are MRHNA and SNTAGT. V lost 6 bases and J 3 bases, leaving 3 bases between the germline ends. CDR3 length: 10 residues. This chain's CDR3 is CASRHYEQYF. The CDR3 nucleotides read TGTGCCAGCAGGCACTACGAGCAGTACTTC.

V gene TRBV4-2 combines with J gene TRBJ2-3; D not resolved. This CDR3 contains 13 residues. The V gene's germline CDR1 is LGHNA and CDR2 YNFKEQ. V was shortened by 4 bases and J by 3 bases, with 8 bases between the two germline ends. The CDR3 DNA reads as TGTGCCAGCAGCCGGATTGTTACAGATACGCAGTATTTT. As protein: CASSRIVTDTQYF.

The chain has TRBV11-2 and TRBJ1-2; 10 nucleotides agree with TRBD1. The CDR3 is 16 amino acids. Per germline, CDR1 SGHAT and CDR2 FQNNGV. J was trimmed by 3 bases and V by 4 bases; bases with no gene match: 8. The DNA of the CDR3 is TGTGCCAGCAGCTCTGACAGGGGGCGCGGGGACTATGGCTACACCTTC. Amino acids: CASSSDRGRGDYGYTF.

The chain uses TRBV7-2 and TRBJ2-7, with TRBD2 identical over 10 bases. Germline lookup yields CDR1 SGHTA and CDR2 FQGNSA. V lost 3 bases, J lost 9 bases, and 8 bases stayed unmatched. CDR3 size: 14 residues. The CDR3 bases are TGTGCCAGCAGCTTGCAGGCTAGCGGGGGAGGGCAGTACTTC. Translation gives CASSLQASGGGQYF. Complete variable domain (other parts from reference TRBV7-2 and TRBJ2-7): GAGVSQSPSNKVTEKGKDVELRCDPISGHTALYWYRQSLGQGLEFLIYFQGNSAPDKSGLPSDRFSAERTGGSVSTLTIQRTQQEDSAVYLCASSLQASGGGQYFGPGTRLTVT.

The chain is built from TRBV2 and TRBJ1-4; 9 nucleotides agree with TRBD1. The CDR3 is 14 residues long. Germline V gives CDR1 SNHLY, CDR2 FYNNEI. V was clipped by 9 bases and J by 11 bases; unmatched bases: 13. CDR3 DNA sequence: TGTGCCAGTTCCTCCGGGACAGGGCTTGCCAAACTGTTTTTT. Residues: CASSSGTGLAKLFF.

The chain joins TRBV10-3 to TRBJ1-5; no definite D call. The germline CDR1 and CDR2 sequences are ENHRY and SYGVKD. V was pared by 2 bases and J by 7 bases, with 18 bases between. This CDR3 comprises 16 residues. CDR3 protein: CAISEPLTGDRQPQHF. The CDR3 DNA follows: TGTGCCATCAGTGAGCCTCTCACCGGTGACCGGCAGCCCCAGCATTTT.

The rearrangement joins TRBV5-1 to TRBJ1-2; no reliable D call. The CDR3 consists of 14 residues. Trimming left V 4 bases short and J 4 bases short, with 14 bases between. Germline assignment: CDR1 SGHRS and CDR2 YFSETQ. The DNA for the CDR3 is TGCGCCAGCAGCCTCGAGGCGTTGGGCTATGGCTACACCTTC. It translates to CASSLEALGYGYTF.

The rearrangement joins TRBV6-1 to TRBJ1-4; no definite D call. CDR1 and CDR2 (germline): MNHNS, SASEGT. The CDR3 has 14 residues. Between the trimmed V and J ends, which lost 6 bases and 3 bases, there was a span of 11 bases. CDR3 loop: CASRRDEANEKLFF. The CDR3 bases are TGTGCCAGCAGGCGCGACGAAGCTAATGAAAAACTGTTTTTT.